These 23 T cell receptor beta chains share one sample of origin, sequenced in a study of cytomegalovirus exposure and HLA in healthy donors. PCR employed 60 Vbeta and 13 Jbeta primers. Profiling relied on immunoSEQ multiplex PCR, and the TCRdb table lists in-frame clones only, not all of them. Counted here are about 130,000 clones, 70% to 75% occurring once; the ten biggest clones make up approximately 2%. The sample taken for sequencing was PBMCs. The receptors were sampled from a woman between 40 and 50 years old in good health and CMV-seropositive.

Worth noting for this clone: Sequence at one end of the junction differs from germline and may be a read error. The chain recombines TRBV5-4 with TRBJ1-2; no reliable D call. The germline V gene has CDR1 SGHNT and CDR2 YYREEE (reference sequence). CDR3 length equals 15 residues. The CDR3 DNA follows: TGCGCCAGCAGCCAAGATCCTTCAGATAACTATGGCTACACCTTC. It is translated as CASSQDPSDNYGYTF.

This chain connects TRBV29-1 to TRBJ1-2, with 8 bases matching TRBD1. CDR3 length equals 20 residues. Per the germline V gene, CDR1 is SQVTM and CDR2 is ANQGSEA. V lost 4 bases and J lost 6; bases outside the gene matches: 28. DNA for the CDR3: TGCAGCGTTGTGGGTGCCCCAATTGGGCTGGGACAGGAGCTTCTAGATGGCTACACCTTC. This gives the protein CSVVGAPIGLGQELLDGYTF.

In DNA, the CDR3 is TGTGCCAGTAGTCAGGAAAGCTCCTACGAGCAGTACTTC. It yields the protein CASSQESSYEQYF. V usage is TRBV19 and J usage is TRBJ2-7, with unresolved D. Germline loops: CDR1 LNHDA, CDR2 SQIVND (reference sequence). The V gene lost 5 bases and the J gene lost 0 bases, with 8 bases spanning the gap. The CDR3 extends over 13 amino acids.

Comments on this clone: Germline and junction disagree at one end, which may indicate a read error. The same CDR3 arises from other DNA sequences in this sample as well. This chain uses TRBV28 with TRBJ2-7; D not resolved. CDR3 size: 14 residues. Per the germline V gene, CDR1 is MDHEN and CDR2 is SYDVKM. The chain's CDR3 is CASSGFGSAYEQYF. In nucleotides, the CDR3 is TGCGCCAGCAGTGGTTTTGGCAGCGCCTACGAGCAGTACTTC.

V gene TRBV19 combines with J gene TRBJ1-5; 7 positions agree with TRBD1. The CDR3 extends over 13 amino acids. Looked up from germline, CDR1 is LNHDA and CDR2 is SQIVND (reference sequence). The V segment lost 8 bases and the J segment 3 bases; nucleotides outside the gene matches: 4. The CDR3 nucleotides read TGTGCCAGTGCCGGACAGGTCAATCAGCCCCAGCATTTT. The encoded protein is CASAGQVNQPQHF.

The chain recombines TRBV29-1 with TRBJ2-5; 7 bases match TRBD1. The better agreement between TRBJ2-7 and the DNA end casts doubt on the J call. The CDR3 consists of 15 residues. Germline assignment: CDR1 SQVTM and CDR2 ANQGSEA. In DNA form, the CDR3 reads TGCAGCGTTCTTCCTCTACGGGACAGCTCCTACGAGCAGTACTTC. Protein product: CSVLPLRDSSYEQYF.

V is TRBV7-8 and J is TRBJ2-5; D may be TRBD2 (6 bases). V was pared by 1 base and J by 0 bases, with 12 bases between. This CDR3 has 16 residues. CDR1 SGHVS and CDR2 FQNEAQ come from the germline V gene. DNA for the CDR3: TGTGCCAGCAGCTTAGGAACGGGGGTGTACCAAGAGACCCAGTACTTC. It specifies CASSLGTGVYQETQYF.

The chain combines TRBV9 with TRBJ1-4; possibly TRBD1 for D (5 bases). Per the germline V gene, CDR1 is SGDLS and CDR2 is YYNGEE. V gave up 0 bases and J gave up 6 bases, with 12 bases separating them. The length of the CDR3 is 15 residues. CDR3 nucleotides: TGTGCCAGCAGCGTAGTAAGGGGAGGACATGAAAAACTGTTTTTT. Its protein product is CASSVVRGGHEKLFF. Combining the CDR3 with reference TRBV9 and TRBJ1-4 gives the whole variable domain DSGVTQTPKHLITATGQRVTLRCSPRSGDLSVYWYQQSLDQGLQFLIQYYNGEERAKGNILERFSAQQFPDLHSELNLSSLELGDSALYFCASSVVRGGHEKLFFGSGTQLSVL.

The chain carries TRBV28 and TRBJ2-2, with D perhaps TRBD1 (7 bases). This CDR3 is 17 amino acids long. In germline, CDR1 is MDHEN, CDR2 SYDVKM. V was trimmed by 3 bases and J by 5 bases, leaving 19 bases between them. The CDR3 loop is CASSFLGRRGRTGELFF. The CDR3 nucleotides are TGTGCCAGCAGTTTTTTGGGCCGGAGGGGGCGTACCGGGGAGCTGTTTTTT.

This clone was seen more than once but under ten times. This chain links TRBV28 with TRBJ2-7; weak D call: TRBD2 (7 bases). Deletions cut 8 bases from V and 6 bases from J, with 23 bases between. The germline CDR1 and CDR2 sequences are MDHEN and SYDVKM. The CDR3 is 15 amino acids. In nucleotides, the CDR3 is TGTGCCAGCGGCGGGATAGGGGGGGGAAAGTCCGAGCAGTACTTC. This encodes CASGGIGGGKSEQYF. Supplemented by reference TRBV28 and TRBJ2-7, the full variable domain reads DVKVTQSSRYLVKRTGEKVFLECVQDMDHENMFWYRQDPGLGLRLIYFSYDVKMKEKGDIPEGYSVSREKKERFSLILESASTNQTSMYLCASGGIGGGKSEQYFGPGTRLTVT.

The CDR3 nucleotides read TGTGCCAGTAGTGTCGGGACAGGTACTCTCTACGAGCAGTACTTC. Amino acid sequence: CASSVGTGTLYEQYF. The chain employs TRBV19 and TRBJ2-7, with 8 bases identical to TRBD1. Germline loops: CDR1 LNHDA, CDR2 SQIVND (reference sequence). The CDR3 runs to 15 residues. J lost 3 bases, V lost 5 bases, and 9 bases had no gene match.

This clone counts as medium-sized. The chain joins TRBV4-3 to TRBJ2-6; perhaps TRBD2 as D (6 bases). CDR3 length: 18 residues. Deletions cut 4 bases from V and 4 bases from J, with 20 bases between. Germline V CDR1 and CDR2: LGHNA, YSLEER. CDR3 loop: CASSLQEGSGAGANVLTF. CDR3 sequence (DNA): TGCGCCAGCAGCCTTCAGGAGGGGTCTGGGGCCGGGGCCAACGTCCTGACTTTC.

The V and J genes are TRBV7-2 and TRBJ1-5; D unclear. Trimming took 1 base from V and 1 from J, leaving 8 bases between them. Per the germline V gene, CDR1 is SGHTA and CDR2 is FQGNSA. This CDR3 has 15 amino acids. CDR3 sequence (DNA): TGTGCCAGCAGCTTAGATGGGAGGAGCAATCAGCCCCAGCATTTT. It yields the protein CASSLDGRSNQPQHF. Using reference TRBV7-2 and TRBJ1-5 for the parts outside the CDR3, the full variable domain is GAGVSQSPSNKVTEKGKDVELRCDPISGHTALYWYRQSLGQGLEFLIYFQGNSAPDKSGLPSDRFSAERTGGSVSTLTIQRTQQEDSAVYLCASSLDGRSNQPQHFGDGTRLSIL.

This clone is a singleton in its sample. The chain is built from TRBV19 and TRBJ1-2; 7 positions agree with TRBD1. CDR3 length equals 13 residues. Looked up from germline, CDR1 is LNHDA and CDR2 is SQIVND (reference sequence). V shed 5 bases and J 4 bases; nucleotides not matched to a gene: 4. Written as DNA, the CDR3 is TGTGCCAGTAGTTCAGACAGGGCCTATGGCTACACCTTC. Protein: CASSSDRAYGYTF.

The chain joins TRBV5-1 to TRBJ2-5; perhaps TRBD1 as D (5 bases). The CDR3 sequence is 14 residues long. Germline CDR1 is SGHRS and CDR2 is YFSETQ. Trimming took off 7 bases at V and 2 bases at J, with 15 bases between the two ends. In DNA form, the CDR3 reads TGCGCCAGCGGCTACCAGGGCCCTCAAGAGACCCAGTACTTC. Its translation is CASGYQGPQETQYF.

The table lists this clone with a few counts. The chain uses TRBV10-3 and TRBJ1-1; D uncertain. This CDR3 contains 16 residues. V was trimmed by 3 bases and J by 0 bases, leaving 14 bases between them. Germline values: CDR1 ENHRY, CDR2 SYGVKD. The CDR3 sequence is CAISETPSNMNTEAFF. For the CDR3, the DNA is TGTGCCATCAGTGAAACCCCTTCCAACATGAACACTGAAGCTTTCTTT.

CDR3 in amino acids: CASSPTESEGANVLTF. Written as DNA, the CDR3 is TGCGCCAGCAGCCCAACGGAGAGCGAAGGGGCCAACGTCCTGACTTTC. The chain is built from TRBV4-3 and TRBJ2-6; no definite D call. This CDR3 spans 16 amino acids. Per germline, CDR1 LGHNA and CDR2 YSLEER. V shed 4 bases and J shed 4 bases, with 14 bases lying between them.

The chain's CDR3 is CASSQSVQGPHEQYF. The CDR3 DNA sequence: TGCGCCAGCAGTCAATCGGTGCAGGGCCCCCACGAGCAGTACTTC. The chain recombines TRBV23-1 with TRBJ2-7, with D possibly TRBD1 on 5 matching bases. TRBV23-1 is an ORF; its function is uncertain. The V end lost 0 bases, the J end lost 5 bases, and 14 bases lay between the germline ends. There are 15 residues in the CDR3.

Note on this clone: In the same sample, other DNA sequences code for this CDR3. The rearrangement joins TRBV20-1 to TRBJ1-1; D is undetermined. Germline lookup yields CDR1 DFQATT and CDR2 SNEGSKA (reference sequence). CDR3 length: 11 residues. V lost 6 bases to trimming and J lost 1 base, with 6 bases between them. The CDR3 reads CSARPNTEAFF. The CDR3 DNA reads TGCAGTGCCCGTCCGAACACTGAAGCTTTCTTT.

The chain is built from TRBV7-9 and TRBJ2-5; a possible D gene is TRBD1 (6 bases). The V gene lost 4 bases and the J gene lost 5 bases, with 14 bases spanning the gap. Germline V gives CDR1 SEHNR, CDR2 FQNEAQ (reference sequence). The CDR3 spans 14 residues. The CDR3 here is CASSSQGLAETQYF. CDR3 bases: TGTGCCAGCAGCTCTCAGGGGCTCGCGGAGACCCAGTACTTC.

The rearrangement joins TRBV30 to TRBJ2-3; possibly TRBD1 for D (5 bases). Germline V gene data show CDR1 as GTSNPN and CDR2 as SVGIG (reference sequence). There are 12 residues in the CDR3. V lost 4 bases and J 4 bases, leaving 9 bases between the germline ends. Here the CDR3 reads CAWTQGSDTQYF. The DNA for the CDR3 is TGTGCCTGGACTCAGGGTTCAGATACGCAGTATTTT.

This rearrangement joins TRBV28 to TRBJ2-1; perhaps TRBD1 as D (6 bases). From germline, CDR1 is MDHEN and CDR2 SYDVKM. This CDR3 is 18 amino acids long. Trimming shortened V by 2 bases and J by 2 bases, and 19 bases separated the two germline ends. In DNA, the CDR3 is TGTGCCAGCAGTTTAACCAGGGGCAGTCGAGGGACCTACAATGAGCAGTTCTTC. Protein sequence: CASSLTRGSRGTYNEQFF.

This sequence joins TRBV11-2 and TRBJ1-1; the D is unclear. V lost 0 bases and J lost 1, with 9 bases in between. The length of the CDR3 is 15 residues. CDR1 is SGHAT, CDR2 FQNNGV, per germline. The chain's CDR3 is CASSLEGAANTEAFF. Here the CDR3 DNA reads TGTGCCAGCAGCTTAGAAGGAGCGGCGAACACTGAAGCTTTCTTT.